The clone carrying this T cell receptor beta chain has at least ten counts. Its antigen remains unknown. This record comes from a study of blood T cells in healthy people across ages. The V end lost 7 bases, the J end lost 3 bases, and 18 bases lay between the germline ends. The CDR3 is 15 amino acids. Germline V gene data show CDR1 as SNHLY and CDR2 as FYNNEI. Sample-barcoded 5' priming and a J-beta primer mix drove a second PCR of roughly 7 to 11 cycles. TCRdb reanalysed the 5' RACE reads using MiXCR and keeps one entry per CDR3 protein. This table holds approximately 960,000 distinct CDR3 sequences, roughly 29% found once. Study-wide results and caveats: The unknown donor CMV status may have confounded expanded clonotype changes.

These data were also filed under a second study, of T cells of mothers and their children. As that study records: Per 15 ul, 1.5 ug of RNA was used, with all extracted RNA going into cDNA synthesis.

The source of this sequence is a woman between 40 and 50 years old in good health. The chain has TRBV2 and TRBJ2-5, with a tentative D call TRBD2 (6 bases). The sequenced sample was blood. CDR3 amino acids: CASTRGYPLKETQYF. The CDR3 region has the DNA TGTGCCAGCACACGGGGGTACCCTTTGAAAGAGACCCAGTACTTC.